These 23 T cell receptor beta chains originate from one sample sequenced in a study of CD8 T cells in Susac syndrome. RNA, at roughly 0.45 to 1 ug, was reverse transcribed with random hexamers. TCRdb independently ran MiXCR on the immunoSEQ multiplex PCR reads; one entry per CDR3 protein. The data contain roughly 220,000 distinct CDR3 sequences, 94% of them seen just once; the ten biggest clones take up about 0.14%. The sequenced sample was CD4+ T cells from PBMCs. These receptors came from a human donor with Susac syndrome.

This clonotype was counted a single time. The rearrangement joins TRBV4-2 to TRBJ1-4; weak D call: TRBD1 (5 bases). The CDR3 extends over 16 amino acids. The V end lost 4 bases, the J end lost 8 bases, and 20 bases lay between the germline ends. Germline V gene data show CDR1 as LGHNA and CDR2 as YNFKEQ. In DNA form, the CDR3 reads TGTGCCAGCAGCCGCATCGGCGGAGGGGACGACGAAAAACTGTTTTTT. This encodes CASSRIGGGDDEKLFF.

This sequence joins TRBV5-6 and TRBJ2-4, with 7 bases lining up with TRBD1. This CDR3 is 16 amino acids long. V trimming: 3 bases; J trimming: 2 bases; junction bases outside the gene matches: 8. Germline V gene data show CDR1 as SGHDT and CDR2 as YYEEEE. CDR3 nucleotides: TGTGCCAGCAGCTCCACAGGGGTCGGGCCCAAAAACATTCAGTACTTC. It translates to CASSSTGVGPKNIQYF.

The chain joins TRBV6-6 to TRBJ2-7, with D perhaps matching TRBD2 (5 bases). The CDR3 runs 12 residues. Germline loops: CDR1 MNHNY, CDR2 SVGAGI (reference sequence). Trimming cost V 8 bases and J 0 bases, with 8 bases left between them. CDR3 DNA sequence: TGTGCCAGCGGAGGCCTCTCCTACGAGCAGTACTTC. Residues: CASGGLSYEQYF.

CDR3 sequence reads: CASSSGQGAPYEQYF. Here the CDR3 DNA reads TGTGCCAGCAGTTCGGGACAGGGGGCCCCCTACGAGCAGTACTTC. The gene calls are TRBV12-3 or TRBV12-4 and TRBJ2-7, with 12 bases aligning to TRBD1. The trim removed 4 bases at V and 2 bases at J, leaving 3 bases unmatched. CDR3 size: 15 residues.

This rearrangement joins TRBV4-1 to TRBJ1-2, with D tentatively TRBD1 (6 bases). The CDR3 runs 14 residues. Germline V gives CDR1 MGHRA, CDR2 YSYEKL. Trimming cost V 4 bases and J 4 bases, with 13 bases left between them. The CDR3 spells CASSRAGTLYGYTF. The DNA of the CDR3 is TGCGCCAGCAGCCGGGCAGGGACACTCTATGGCTACACCTTC.

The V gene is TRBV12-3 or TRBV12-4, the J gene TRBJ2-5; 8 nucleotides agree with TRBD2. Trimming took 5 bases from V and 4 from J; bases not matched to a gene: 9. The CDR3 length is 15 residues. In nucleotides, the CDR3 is TGTGCCAGCAGTCCCGGTCGGGGGGGTGGAGAGACCCAGTACTTC. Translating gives CASSPGRGGGETQYF.

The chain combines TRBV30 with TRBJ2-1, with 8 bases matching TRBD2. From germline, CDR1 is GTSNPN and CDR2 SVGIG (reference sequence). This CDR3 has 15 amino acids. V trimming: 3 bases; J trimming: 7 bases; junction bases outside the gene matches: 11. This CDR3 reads CAWSRGRGAANEQFF. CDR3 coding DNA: TGTGCCTGGAGCCGGGGGCGGGGGGCGGCAAATGAGCAGTTCTTC.

CDR3: CSVDRSGGGFADTQYF. The CDR3 coding sequence is TGCAGCGTTGACCGTAGCGGGGGAGGTTTTGCAGATACGCAGTATTTT. The chain couples TRBV29-1 to TRBJ2-3, with 9 nucleotides matching TRBD2. The CDR3 sequence is 16 residues long. The junction had 11 bases not matched to a gene; V was cut back by 3 bases and J by 4 bases. CDR1 and CDR2 (germline): SQVTM, ANQGSEA.

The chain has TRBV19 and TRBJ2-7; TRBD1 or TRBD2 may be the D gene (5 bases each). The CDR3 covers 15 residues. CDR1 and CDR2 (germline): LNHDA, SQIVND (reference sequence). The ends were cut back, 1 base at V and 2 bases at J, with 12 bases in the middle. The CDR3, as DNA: TGTGCCAGTAGTATAGTTCCGGGGCAGACCTACGAGCAGTACTTC. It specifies CASSIVPGQTYEQYF.

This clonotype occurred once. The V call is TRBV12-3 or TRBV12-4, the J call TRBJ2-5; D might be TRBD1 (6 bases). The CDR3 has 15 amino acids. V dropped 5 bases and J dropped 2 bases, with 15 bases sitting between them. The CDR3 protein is CASSPSGQGQETQYF. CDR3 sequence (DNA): TGTGCCAGCAGTCCATCGGGGCAGGGGCAAGAGACCCAGTACTTC.

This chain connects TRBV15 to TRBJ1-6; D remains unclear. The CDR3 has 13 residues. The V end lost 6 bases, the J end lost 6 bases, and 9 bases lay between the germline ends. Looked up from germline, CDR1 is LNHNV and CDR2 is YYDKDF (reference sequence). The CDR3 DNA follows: TGTGCCACCAGGAGCCGCGCTAATTCACCCCTCCACTTT. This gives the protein CATRSRANSPLHF. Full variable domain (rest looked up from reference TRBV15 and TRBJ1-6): DAMVIQNPRYQVTQFGKPVTLSCSQTLNHNVMYWYQQKSSQAPKLLFHYYDKDFNNEADTPDNFQSRRPNTSFCFLDIRSPGLGDTAMYLCATRSRANSPLHFGNGTRLTVT.

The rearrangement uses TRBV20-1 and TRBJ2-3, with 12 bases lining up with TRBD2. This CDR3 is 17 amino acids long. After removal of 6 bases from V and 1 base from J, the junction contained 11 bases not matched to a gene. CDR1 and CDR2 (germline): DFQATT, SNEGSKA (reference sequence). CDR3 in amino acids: CSAGLAGPTSGTDTQYF. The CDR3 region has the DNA TGCAGTGCCGGACTAGCGGGGCCAACTTCCGGCACAGATACGCAGTATTTT.

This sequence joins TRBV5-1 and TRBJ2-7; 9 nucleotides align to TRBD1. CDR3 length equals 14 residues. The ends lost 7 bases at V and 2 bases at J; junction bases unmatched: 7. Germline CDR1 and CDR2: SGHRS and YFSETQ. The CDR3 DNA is TGCGCCAGCGCATTCCGGACAGGGGCCTACGAGCAGTACTTC. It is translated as CASAFRTGAYEQYF. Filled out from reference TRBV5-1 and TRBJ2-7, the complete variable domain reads KAGVTQTPRYLIKTRGQQVTLSCSPISGHRSVSWYQQTPGQGLQFLFEYFSETQRNKGNFPGRFSGRQFSNSRSEMNVSTLELGDSALYLCASAFRTGAYEQYFGPGTRLTVT.

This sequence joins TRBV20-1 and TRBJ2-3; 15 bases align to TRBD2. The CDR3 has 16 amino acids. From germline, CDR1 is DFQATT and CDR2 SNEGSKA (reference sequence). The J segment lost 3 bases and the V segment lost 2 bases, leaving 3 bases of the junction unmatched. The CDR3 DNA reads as TGCAGTGCTAGACCGGGACTAGCGGGGGGAACAGATACGCAGTATTTT. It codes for CSARPGLAGGTDTQYF.

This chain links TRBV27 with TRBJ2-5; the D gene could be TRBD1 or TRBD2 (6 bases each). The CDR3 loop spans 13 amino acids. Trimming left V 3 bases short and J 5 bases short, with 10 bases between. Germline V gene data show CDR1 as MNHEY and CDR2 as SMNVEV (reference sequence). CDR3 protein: CASSFGGGETQYF. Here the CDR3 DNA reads TGTGCCAGCAGTTTCGGGGGCGGGGAGACCCAGTACTTC.

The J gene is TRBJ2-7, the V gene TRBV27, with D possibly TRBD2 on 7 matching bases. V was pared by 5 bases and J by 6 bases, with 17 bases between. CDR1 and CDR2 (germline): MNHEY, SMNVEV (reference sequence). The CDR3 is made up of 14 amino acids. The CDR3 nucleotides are TGTGCCAGCAGTGTCCGGGGGGCTTTGGCCGAGCAGTACTTC. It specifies CASSVRGALAEQYF.

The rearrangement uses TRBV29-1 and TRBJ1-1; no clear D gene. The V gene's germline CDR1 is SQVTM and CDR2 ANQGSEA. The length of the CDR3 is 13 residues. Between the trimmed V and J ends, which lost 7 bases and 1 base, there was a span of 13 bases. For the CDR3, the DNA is TGCAGCGCGGAGGCCCAGCCGAACACTGAAGCTTTCTTT. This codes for CSAEAQPNTEAFF.

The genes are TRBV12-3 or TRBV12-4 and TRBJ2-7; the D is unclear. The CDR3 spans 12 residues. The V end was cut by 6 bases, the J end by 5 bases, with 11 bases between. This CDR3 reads CASSLYRDEQYF. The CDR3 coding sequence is TGTGCCAGCAGCCTTTATCGGGACGAGCAGTACTTC.

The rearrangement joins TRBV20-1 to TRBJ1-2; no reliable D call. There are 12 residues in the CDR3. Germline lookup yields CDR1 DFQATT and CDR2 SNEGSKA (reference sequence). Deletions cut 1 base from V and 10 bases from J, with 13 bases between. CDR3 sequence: CSARGRPSDYTF. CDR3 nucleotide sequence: TGCAGTGCTAGAGGCAGGCCTAGCGACTACACCTTC.

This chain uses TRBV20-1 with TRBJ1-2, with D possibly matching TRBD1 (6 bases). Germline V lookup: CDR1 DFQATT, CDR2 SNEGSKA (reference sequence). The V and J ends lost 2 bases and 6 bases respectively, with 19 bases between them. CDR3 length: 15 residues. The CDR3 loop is CSARPQQGTHHGYTF. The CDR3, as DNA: TGCAGTGCTAGACCGCAACAGGGAACCCATCATGGCTACACCTTC.

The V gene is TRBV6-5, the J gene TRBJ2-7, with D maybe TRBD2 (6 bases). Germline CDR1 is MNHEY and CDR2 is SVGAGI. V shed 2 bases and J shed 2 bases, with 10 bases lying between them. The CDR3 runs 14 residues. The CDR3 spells CASSYGRGTYEQYF. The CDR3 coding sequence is TGTGCCAGCAGTTACGGTCGGGGGACCTACGAGCAGTACTTC.

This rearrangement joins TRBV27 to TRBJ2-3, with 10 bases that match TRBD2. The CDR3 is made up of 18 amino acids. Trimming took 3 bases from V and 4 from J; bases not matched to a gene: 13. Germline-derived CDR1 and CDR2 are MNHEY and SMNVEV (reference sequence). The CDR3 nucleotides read TGTGCCAGCAGTTTGCCCAGCGGGGGGGCCCGGGTCCCAGATACGCAGTATTTT. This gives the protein CASSLPSGGARVPDTQYF.

The CDR3 reads CASSQGQDGLNSPLHF. CDR3 coding DNA: TGCGCCAGCAGCCAGGGACAGGACGGACTTAATTCACCCCTCCACTTT. The chain employs TRBV5-1 and TRBJ1-6, with 8 bases lining up with TRBD1. Germline lookup yields CDR1 SGHRS and CDR2 YFSETQ. The CDR3 is made up of 16 amino acids. The J segment lost 6 bases and the V segment lost 4 bases, leaving 9 bases of the junction unmatched.